The 9 T cell receptor beta chains below come from one sample, sequenced in a study of blood T cell repertoires in COVID-19. Here immunoSEQ multiplex PCR was the method, and the copy in TCRdb shows in-frame clones only, minus some. The sample includes under 250,000 clones, about four fifths of them seen just once. Sequenced input: peripheral blood. These receptors originate from a woman between 45 and 65 years old with active or convalescent COVID-19.

This clone was recorded once. The rearrangement uses TRBV5-6 and TRBJ2-7, with TRBD1 as a possible D gene (6 bases). Germline CDR1 and CDR2: SGHDT and YYEEEE. The CDR3 runs 16 residues. Trimming removed 2 bases from V and 0 bases from J, with 15 bases in between. The DNA for the CDR3 is TGTGCCAGCAGCTTAGGGGGACCACGCCGCTCCTACGAGCAGTACGTC. This gives the protein CASSLGGPRRSYEQYV.

This clone was detected only a few times. This chain uses TRBV24-1 with TRBJ2-5; 11 nucleotides align to TRBD2. The CDR3 loop spans 18 amino acids. V shed 1 base and J 1 base; nucleotides not matched to a gene: 7. Germline values: CDR1 KGHDR, CDR2 SFDVKD. The CDR3 nucleotides are TGTGCCACCAGTGATTTAACTAGCGGGAGCCCACCCCAAGAGACCCAGTACTTC. Amino acid sequence: CATSDLTSGSPPQETQYF.

This rearrangement joins TRBV19 to TRBJ1-2; 7 bases fit TRBD1. Germline CDR1 and CDR2: LNHDA and SQIVND (reference sequence). J lost 7 bases, V lost 6 bases, and 11 bases had no gene match. This CDR3 is 14 amino acids long. CDR3 region: CASSTNRGLSGYTF. DNA for the CDR3: TGTGCCAGTAGCACGAACAGGGGTTTATCTGGCTACACCTTC.

This chain links TRBV27 with TRBJ1-1; D is ambiguous. CDR3 length equals 9 residues. The V gene's germline CDR1 is MNHEY and CDR2 SMNVEV (reference sequence). Trimming left V 8 bases short and J 13 bases short, with 11 bases between. CDR3 sequence reads: CASPPGGFF. CDR3 sequence (DNA): TGTGCCAGCCCCCCCGGTGGTTTCTTT.

The gene calls are TRBV5-1 and TRBJ1-3; 8 nucleotides match TRBD1. The CDR3 has 17 residues. The germline V gene has CDR1 SGHRS and CDR2 YFSETQ. V trimming: 0 bases; J trimming: 0 bases; junction bases outside the gene matches: 5. The CDR3 sequence is CASSLGTGPSSGNTIYF. Here the CDR3 DNA reads TGCGCCAGCAGCTTGGGGACAGGGCCGAGCTCTGGAAACACCATATATTTT.

In its sample, this clone was seen once. V is TRBV5-4 and J is TRBJ1-4, with D hard to call. The V end lost 3 bases, the J end lost 1 base, and 13 bases lay between the germline ends. The germline gives CDR1 SGHNT, CDR2 YYREEE (reference sequence). There are 16 residues in the CDR3. CDR3 amino acids: CASSSTSGITNEKLFF. CDR3 bases: TGTGCCAGCAGCTCAACTTCGGGAATAACTAATGAAAAACTGTTTTTT.

CDR3 in amino acids: CASSGTGGDYGYTF. The CDR3 nucleotides are TGTGCCAGCAGCGGAACAGGGGGGGACTATGGCTACACCTTC. J is TRBJ1-2 and V is TRBV2, with 8 bases matching TRBD1. Germline V gene sequence: CDR1 SNHLY, CDR2 FYNNEI. V was clipped by 6 bases and J by 3 bases; unmatched bases: 6. The CDR3 has 14 residues.

This chain connects TRBV5-1 to TRBJ1-1, with TRBD1 matching 7 bases. CDR3 length: 14 residues. The J segment lost 11 bases and the V segment lost 1 base, leaving 11 bases of the junction unmatched. CDR1 is SGHRS and CDR2 is YFSETQ in the germline V gene. CDR3 nucleotide sequence: TGCGCCAGCAGCTTGACAACAGGGGTCCCTGGGGCTTTCTTT. It yields the protein CASSLTTGVPGAFF.

This clone was seen a few times. In the same sample, other DNA sequences code for this CDR3. The chain combines TRBV3-1 (or the pseudogene TRBV3-2) with TRBJ2-1; TRBD2 matches 8 bases. The CDR3 runs 14 residues. The germline V gene has CDR1 LGHDT and CDR2 YNNKEL (reference sequence). V was clipped by 3 bases and J by 4 bases; unmatched bases: 2. For the CDR3, the DNA is TGTGCCAGCAGCCAGGCTAGCGGGTACAATGAGCAGTTCTTC. It codes for CASSQASGYNEQFF.